Below, one T cell receptor beta chain is given with its context. The antigen remains undetermined. These data are taken from a study of OX40 agonist ivuxolimab in advanced cancers. Looking at the study overall: Ivuxolimab was delivered to patients intravenously every 2 weeks at doses spanning 0.01 to 10 mg/kg. Regarding the study as a whole: CD4+ and CD8+ T cells in blood underwent clonal expansion by week 6 at 0.1 to 3.0 mg/kg. The investigators did not determine what antigen specificity the expanded peripheral T cells had.

The method was immunoSEQ multiplex PCR; TCRdb's version includes in-frame clones alone and lacks a portion of them. The sample shows fewer than 70,000 clones, roughly nine tenths of them seen only once. This CDR3 contains 12 residues. V lost 3 bases and J 1 base, leaving 6 bases between the germline ends. Germline CDR1 reads GTSNPN; CDR2 reads SVGIG (reference sequence). Systemic immunosuppression or a history of autoimmune disease excluded patients. Source: CD4+ or CD8+ T cells sorted from blood, taken in a trial of the OX40 agonist ivuxolimab. The TCR originated in an adult with an advanced solid tumor such as melanoma, head and neck, liver or kidney cancer. The chain has TRBV30 and TRBJ1-1; no definite D call. CDR3 sequence (DNA): TGTGCCTGGAGCTGGCAGAACACTGAAGCTTTCTTT. Protein product: CAWSWQNTEAFF. Full variable domain (rest looked up from reference TRBV30 and TRBJ1-1): SQTIHQWPATLVQPVGSPLSLECTVEGTSNPNLYWYRQAAGRGLQLLFYSVGIGQISSEVPQNLSASRPQDRQFILSSKKLLLSDSGFYLCAWSWQNTEAFFGQGTRLTVV.